This paragraph reports one T cell receptor (beta chain). TCRdb keeps only in-frame clones here, not all; method: immunoSEQ multiplex PCR. The repertoire has about 78,000 clones, about four fifths of them found once; the top ten carry about 18%. These data belong to a study of identifying expanded T cells in peripheral blood. With V trimmed by 8 bases and J by 8 bases, 6 bases remained unmatched. Germline assignment: CDR1 GTSNPN and CDR2 SVGIG (reference sequence). The CDR3 consists of 13 residues. The source of this sequence is a person aged 18 to 75 in good health. Sequenced input: blood. The gene calls are TRBV30 and TRBJ2-1, with 13 bases lining up with TRBD2. The CDR3 region has the DNA TGTGCCGGAAGACTAGCGGGAGGTTATGAGCAGTTCTTC. Its translation: CAGRLAGGYEQFF.